These 13 T cell receptor beta chains share one sample of origin, sequenced in a study of identical twins. TCRdb analysed the 5' RACE reads with MiXCR anew, one entry per CDR3 protein. The profile covers about 520,000 distinct CDR3 sequences, with roughly a fifth appearing a single time and around 0.91% taken by the ten largest. These data were also reused for a study on T cells expressing NK-cell markers.

The specimen was CD4+ T cells sorted from blood. The receptors shown here come from a woman aged 18-29 years in good health.

This clonotype was seen more than once but under ten times. The chain joins TRBV20-1 to TRBJ2-7; perhaps TRBD1 as D (6 bases). The germline V gene encodes CDR1 DFQATT and CDR2 SNEGSKA (reference sequence). The CDR3 runs 11 residues. V shed 5 bases and J shed 4 bases, with 9 bases lying between them. CDR3 sequence reads: CSAERGYEQYF. The CDR3 nucleotides are TGCAGTGCTGAGAGGGGGTACGAGCAGTACTTC.

The chain has TRBV10-3 and TRBJ2-3; 10 nucleotides match TRBD1. This CDR3 has 14 amino acids. In germline, CDR1 is ENHRY, CDR2 SYGVKD. The J segment lost 5 bases and the V segment lost 6 bases, leaving 5 bases of the junction unmatched. CDR3 sequence: CAIRGDRGVDTQYF. The CDR3 region has the DNA TGTGCCATCAGGGGGGACAGGGGTGTAGATACGCAGTATTTT.

This clonotype has just a few counts. The V gene is TRBV12-3 or TRBV12-4, the J gene TRBJ1-6; unclear D gene. The CDR3 consists of 12 residues. V shed 3 bases and J shed 11 bases, with 8 bases lying between them. The CDR3 protein is CASSFPWTPLHF. DNA for the CDR3: TGTGCCAGCAGTTTCCCCTGGACACCCCTCCACTTT.

This clonotype was recorded a few times. The genes are TRBV20-1 and TRBJ1-2; the match to TRBD1 covers 8 bases. The CDR3 covers 14 residues. The ends lost 6 bases at V and 4 bases at J; junction bases unmatched: 10. CDR1 and CDR2 from the germline V gene are DFQATT and SNEGSKA (reference sequence). In DNA form, the CDR3 reads TGCAGTGCGCCAGGGACAGGCGACTTCTATGGCTACACCTTC. As protein: CSAPGTGDFYGYTF.

This clonotype has a count of ten or more. The chain is built from TRBV12-3 or TRBV12-4 and TRBJ2-7; D is perhaps TRBD1 or TRBD2 (5 bases each). The CDR3 sequence is 16 residues long. V lost 5 bases to trimming and J lost 2 bases, with 19 bases between them. The DNA for the CDR3 is TGTGCCAGCAGTCCCCATCCCGGGACGGACACCTACGAGCAGTACTTC. Residues: CASSPHPGTDTYEQYF.

This clonotype was recorded a few times. CDR3 sequence (DNA): TGTGCCAGCAGCTTAAGGGGGGGGCAAGTCCTAGAGACCCAGTACTTC. This gives the protein CASSLRGGQVLETQYF. The chain combines TRBV7-8 with TRBJ2-5; TRBD2 might be the D (7 bases). This CDR3 region has 16 residues. V was shortened by 2 bases and J by 4 bases, with 17 bases between the two germline ends. CDR1 and CDR2 from the germline V gene are SGHVS and FQNEAQ.

This rearrangement joins TRBV9 to TRBJ1-1; D gene ambiguous. The CDR3 is 12 residues long. Trimming removed 3 bases from V and 1 base from J, with 4 bases in between. Germline loops: CDR1 SGDLS, CDR2 YYNGEE. In DNA form, the CDR3 reads TGTGCCAGCAGCGCGGGGAACACTGAAGCTTTCTTT. Residues: CASSAGNTEAFF.

The chain employs TRBV10-3 and TRBJ1-2, with 7 bases aligning to TRBD1. J lost 4 bases, V lost 2 bases, and 7 bases had no gene match. Germline CDR1 is ENHRY and CDR2 is SYGVKD. The CDR3 length is 15 residues. The CDR3 spells CAISETLWDSYGYTF. In nucleotides, the CDR3 is TGTGCCATCAGTGAGACCCTTTGGGACAGCTATGGCTACACCTTC.

This chain uses TRBV18 with TRBJ2-1, with TRBD2 identical over 7 bases. There are 16 residues in the CDR3. Germline assignment: CDR1 KGHSH and CDR2 LQKENI. V was clipped by 2 bases and J by 3 bases; unmatched bases: 7. This chain's CDR3 is CASSPGNGGGYNEQFF. CDR3 nucleotide sequence: TGTGCCAGCTCACCAGGGAATGGCGGGGGCTACAATGAGCAGTTCTTC.

CDR3 loop: CASSPKPGGIYTQYF. The CDR3 nucleotides are TGTGCCAGCAGTCCTAAGCCGGGGGGAATTTATACGCAGTATTTT. The chain employs TRBV6-1 and TRBJ2-3; 7 nucleotides line up with TRBD2. The CDR3 has 15 residues. Losses at the gene ends were 5 bases for V and 7 bases for J; bases not matched to a gene: 12. The V gene's germline CDR1 is MNHNS and CDR2 SASEGT.

This clonotype was observed once. This chain links TRBV12-3 or TRBV12-4 with TRBJ2-5; D gene unclear. Trimming removed 1 base at V and 5 bases at J, with 11 bases between. This CDR3 region has 14 residues. The CDR3: CASSLVPASETQYF. DNA of the CDR3: TGTGCCAGCAGTTTAGTCCCAGCCTCCGAGACCCAGTACTTC.

This clonotype was detected a few times. The V call is TRBV5-6, the J call TRBJ2-1, with D unresolved. The CDR3 is 16 amino acids. Germline V CDR1 and CDR2: SGHDT, YYEEEE. V lost 0 bases and J lost 6, with 16 bases in between. The CDR3, as DNA: TGTGCCAGCAGCTTGGTAGGTCTCCGGATGAGCAATGAGCAGTTCTTC. Amino acid sequence: CASSLVGLRMSNEQFF.

CDR3 sequence reads: CASRTPPGGAGGYTF. CDR3 DNA sequence: TGTGCCAGCAGGACCCCACCCGGGGGGGCGGGAGGCTACACCTTC. This sequence joins TRBV6-1 and TRBJ1-2; D is perhaps TRBD1 (6 bases). With 6 bases removed from V and 8 bases from J, the gap between germline ends came to 22 bases. This CDR3 has 15 amino acids. Looked up from germline, CDR1 is MNHNS and CDR2 is SASEGT.